These T cell receptor beta chains were read from a single sample in a study of blood T cell repertoires in COVID-19. Repertoires were generated with immunoSEQ multiplex PCR, while TCRdb's copy carries only in-frame clones and drops some. The sample holds over 250,000 clones; under 90% are singletons and the top ten take around 2.1%. The sequenced sample consisted of peripheral blood. These receptors were obtained from a man aged 50-60 years with acute or convalescent COVID-19. The CDR3 runs from the conserved cysteine through the conserved F or W. The D gene is left open where the match is weak. The size field is filled for only some rows; it gives once, few, many or a size class.

J,D,V,size,CDR3,DNA
TRBJ1-6,NA,TRBV5-1,NA,CASRQGQSPLHF,TGCGCCAGCAGACAGGGTCAATCACCCCTCCACTTT
TRBJ1-2,NA,TRBV5-1,NA,CASSLGGAGLNYGYTF,TGCGCCAGCAGCTTGGGCGGGGCAGGTCTAAACTATGGCTACACCTTC
TRBJ1-2,NA,TRBV28,few,CASSSGGVQGYTF,TGTGCCAGCAGTTCAGGAGGGGTTCAGGGCTACACCTTC
TRBJ2-2,NA,TRBV5-1,few,CASSKGPGDYVGELFF,TGCGCCAGCAGCAAAGGCCCGGGGGATTACGTCGGGGAGCTGTTTTTT
TRBJ1-6,NA,TRBV5-6,NA,CASSTVPGPLHF,TGTGCCAGCAGCACCGTGCCGGGACCCCTCCACTTT
TRBJ1-3,NA,TRBV19,NA,CASSMVSSGNTIYF,TGTGCCAGTAGTATGGTTAGCTCTGGAAACACCATATATTTT
TRBJ2-5,TRBD2,TRBV13,once,CASSLWREGETQYF,TGTGCCAGCAGCTTATGGAGGGAGGGAGAGACCCAGTACTTC
TRBJ1-2,NA,TRBV5-1,NA,CASSLAPGREDGYTF,TGCGCCAGCAGCTTGGCCCCCGGCAGGGAAGATGGCTACACCTTC
TRBJ1-2,NA,TRBV7-2,NA,CASSFSDYGYTF,TGTGCCAGCAGCTTCAGTGATTATGGCTACACCTTC
TRBJ2-7,TRBD1,TRBV12-5,NA,CASGPGQGAMGGYEQYF,TGTGCTAGTGGTCCCGGACAGGGGGCAATGGGAGGGTACGAGCAGTACTTC
TRBJ2-3,TRBD2,TRBV19,NA,CASSIGTTSDTQYF,TGTGCCAGTAGTATCGGGACTACCTCAGATACGCAGTATTTT
TRBJ2-2,TRBD2,TRBV2,NA,CASSESGGGVSGELFF,TGTGCCAGCAGTGAATCCGGCGGGGGGGTTTCAGGGGAGCTGTTTTTT
TRBJ1-3,NA,TRBV11-2,NA,CASSGEGFVGSGNTIYF,TGTGCCAGCAGCGGAGAGGGTTTTGTGGGGTCTGGAAACACCATATATTTT
TRBJ1-1,NA,TRBV5-4,NA,CASSGIGAEAFF,TGTGCCAGCAGCGGGATAGGGGCTGAAGCTTTCTTT
TRBJ2-7,NA,TRBV10-1,NA,CASSEFTYEQYF,TGCGCCAGCAGTGAGTTCACCTACGAGCAGTACTTC
TRBJ2-7,NA,TRBV19,NA,CASSTKTGTSVYF,TGTGCCAGTAGCACTAAAACCGGGACAAGCGTGTACTTC
TRBJ2-3,NA,TRBV2,NA,CASSESQSGDTQYF,TGTGCCAGCAGTGAATCCCAGTCTGGAGATACGCAGTATTTT
TRBJ1-5,NA,TRBV10-3,NA,CAIKGGTGTNQPQHF,TGTGCCATCAAGGGGGGGACGGGGACCAATCAGCCCCAGCATTTT
TRBJ2-2,TRBD1,TRBV27,NA,CASTTTGAGELFF,TGTGCCAGCACCACGACAGGGGCCGGGGAGCTGTTTTTT
TRBJ2-1,TRBD2,TRBV3-1/TRBV3-2,once,CASSQDQGGFYNEQFF,TGTGCCAGCAGCCAAGACCAGGGAGGGTTCTACAATGAGCAGTTCTTC
TRBJ2-2,TRBD1,TRBV19,few,CASSIRGQGGELFF,TGTGCCAGTAGTATCAGGGGGCAGGGCGGGGAGCTGTTTTTT
TRBJ2-1,TRBD1,TRBV7-9,once,CASRKGQRNEQFF,TGTGCCAGCAGAAAGGGACAGAGGAATGAGCAGTTCTTC
TRBJ2-5,NA,TRBV27,NA,CASRLSPGTWETQYF,TGTGCCAGCAGGTTATCCCCCGGGACATGGGAGACCCAGTACTTC
TRBJ2-5,TRBD2,TRBV19,NA,CASSKALVGLAGETQYF,TGTGCCAGTAGTAAGGCCCTGGTGGGACTAGCGGGAGAGACCCAGTACTTC
TRBJ2-7,NA,TRBV5-1,NA,CASSPRQTPYEQYF,TGCGCCAGCAGCCCCCGACAGACCCCCTACGAGCAGTACTTC
TRBJ1-4,NA,TRBV6-5,NA,CASSYDREAKLFF,TGTGCCAGCAGTTACGACAGAGAAGCAAAACTGTTTTTT
TRBJ1-2,TRBD1,TRBV4-2,once,CASSHSRGRLSYGYTF,TGTGCCAGCAGCCATTCCAGGGGGCGCTTAAGCTATGGCTACACCTTC
TRBJ1-2,TRBD1,TRBV18,NA,CASSVTGGYGYTF,TGTGCCAGCTCCGTGACAGGGGGGTATGGCTACACCTTC
TRBJ2-3,TRBD2,TRBV10-1,NA,CASSESGGNTQYF,TGCGCCAGCAGTGAGTCGGGGGGGAATACGCAGTATTTT
TRBJ1-1,TRBD1,TRBV3-1/TRBV3-2,NA,CASSPRDRLNTEAFF,TGTGCCAGCAGCCCCCGGGACAGGCTAAACACTGAAGCTTTCTTT
TRBJ2-5,NA,TRBV9,once,CASSQSGQETQYF,TGTGCCAGCAGCCAGTCGGGACAAGAGACCCAGTACTTC
TRBJ1-5,NA,TRBV18,NA,CARRGGDNQPQHF,TGTGCCAGGAGGGGAGGGGACAATCAGCCCCAGCATTTT
TRBJ1-2,TRBD1,TRBV4-1,NA,CASSQGTGGSNYGYTF,TGCGCCAGCAGCCAAGGGACAGGGGGAAGTAACTATGGCTACACCTTC
TRBJ1-2,NA,TRBV12-3/TRBV12-4,NA,CASSHGRGDGYTF,TGTGCCAGCAGCCATGGGCGGGGAGATGGCTACACCTTC
TRBJ1-5,NA,TRBV2,NA,CASSAIRGGNQPQHF,TGTGCCAGCAGTGCAATTCGCGGGGGGAATCAGCCCCAGCATTTT
TRBJ1-1,NA,TRBV5-1,NA,CASSWRGQDTEAFF,TGCGCCAGCAGCTGGAGAGGGCAGGACACTGAAGCTTTCTTT
TRBJ2-7,NA,TRBV12-3/TRBV12-4,NA,CASSFVESYEQYF,TGTGCCAGCAGTTTTGTGGAGTCCTACGAGCAGTACTTC
TRBJ2-1,NA,TRBV7-3,NA,CASSLFRGLNEQFF,TGTGCCAGCAGCTTATTTCGGGGGTTGAATGAGCAGTTCTTC
TRBJ1-2,TRBD1,TRBV18,NA,CASSSSGQGVRNYGYTF,TGTGCCAGCTCAAGCTCGGGACAGGGGGTGAGGAACTATGGCTACACCTTC
TRBJ1-4,NA,TRBV18,once,CASSPQSQEKLFF,TGTGCCAGCTCACCACAGTCTCAGGAAAAACTGTTTTTT
TRBJ2-1,NA,TRBV7-3,NA,CASSLSPGRNEQFF,TGTGCCAGCAGCTTAAGCCCGGGGAGAAATGAGCAGTTCTTC